This T cell receptor (beta chain) originates from a study of blood T cell repertoires in COVID-19. Study-wide context: Samples representing acute and convalescent COVID-19 were sourced from the United States, Italy and Spain.

Looked up from germline, CDR1 is SGHRS and CDR2 is YFSETQ. J was trimmed by 5 bases and V by 7 bases; bases with no gene match: 16. The CDR3 is made up of 16 amino acids. TCRdb's copy holds only in-frame clones and misses some; the assay was immunoSEQ multiplex PCR. The repertoire includes around 350,000 clones, about 87% of them detected once, and about 3% sits in the top ten. The sample was peripheral blood. This sequence was found in a human donor in a cohort sampled during active COVID-19. The chain employs TRBV5-1 and TRBJ2-7; 9 nucleotides line up with TRBD1. This chain's CDR3 is CASGEPAGTGKDEQYF. CDR3 in DNA: TGCGCCAGCGGCGAACCCGCCGGGACAGGGAAGGACGAGCAGTACTTC.